This TCR beta chain was observed in a study of blood T cell repertoires in COVID-19. At the level of the study: Material from acute and convalescent COVID-19 was sourced from the United States, Italy and Spain. In each case, the material was cDNA or gDNA derived from T cells, B-cell-depleted T cells, or PBMCs.

Under the authors' procedure: Amplification of reference gene primers was used by the study to estimate nucleated cell counts. Some clones are missing from TCRdb's copy, which holds only in-frame ones; the method was immunoSEQ multiplex PCR. The V and J calls and clone size come from that table; D and trimming were worked out from the DNA. Of around 130,000 clones listed, 80% to 90% are singletons. The ends lost 4 bases at V and 6 bases at J; junction bases unmatched: 5. This CDR3 comprises 14 residues. Germline V CDR1 and CDR2: LNHDA, SQIVND (reference sequence). The material sequenced was peripheral blood. The sequence derives from a woman between 50 and 59 years old with acute or convalescent COVID-19. This chain joins TRBV19 and TRBJ2-1, with 8 bases identical to TRBD2. The CDR3 spells CASSRSSGFNEQFF. CDR3 in DNA: TGTGCCAGTAGTAGGTCTAGCGGGTTCAATGAGCAGTTCTTC.